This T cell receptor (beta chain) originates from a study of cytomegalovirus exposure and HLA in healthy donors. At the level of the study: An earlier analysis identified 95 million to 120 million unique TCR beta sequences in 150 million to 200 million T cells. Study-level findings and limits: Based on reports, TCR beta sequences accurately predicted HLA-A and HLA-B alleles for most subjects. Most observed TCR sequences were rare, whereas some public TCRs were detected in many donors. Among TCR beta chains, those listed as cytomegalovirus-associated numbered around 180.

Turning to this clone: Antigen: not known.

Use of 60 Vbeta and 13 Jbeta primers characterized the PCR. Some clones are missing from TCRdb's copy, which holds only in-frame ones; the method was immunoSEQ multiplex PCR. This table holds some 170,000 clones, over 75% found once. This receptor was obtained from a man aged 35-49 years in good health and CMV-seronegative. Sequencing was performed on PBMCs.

The CDR3 nucleotides read TGTGCCAGCAGTTACTTCCAGGATCAGCCCCAGCATTTT. It yields the protein CASSYFQDQPQHF. The J gene is TRBJ1-5, the V gene TRBV6-6, with D unclear. This CDR3 spans 13 amino acids. V was pared by 1 base and J by 5 bases, with 6 bases between. From germline, CDR1 is MNHNY and CDR2 SVGAGI (reference sequence).